This TCR beta chain was retrieved from a study of blood T cell repertoires in COVID-19. TCRdb's table, derived via immunoSEQ multiplex PCR, lists solely in-frame clones and lacks some. The table records a few hundred thousand clones, around 88% of them present only once. V was pared by 5 bases and J by 0 bases, with 10 bases between. The germline V gene has CDR1 LGHDT and CDR2 YNNKEL (reference sequence). The CDR3 length is 14 residues. The receptor's source is a woman in her 30s with COVID-19, enrolled during active disease. J is TRBJ1-2 and V is TRBV3-1 (or the pseudogene TRBV3-2), with D hard to call. Source material: peripheral blood. The CDR3 spells CASSKMTPNYGYTF. The CDR3 region has the DNA TGTGCCAGCAGCAAAATGACACCTAACTATGGCTACACCTTC.